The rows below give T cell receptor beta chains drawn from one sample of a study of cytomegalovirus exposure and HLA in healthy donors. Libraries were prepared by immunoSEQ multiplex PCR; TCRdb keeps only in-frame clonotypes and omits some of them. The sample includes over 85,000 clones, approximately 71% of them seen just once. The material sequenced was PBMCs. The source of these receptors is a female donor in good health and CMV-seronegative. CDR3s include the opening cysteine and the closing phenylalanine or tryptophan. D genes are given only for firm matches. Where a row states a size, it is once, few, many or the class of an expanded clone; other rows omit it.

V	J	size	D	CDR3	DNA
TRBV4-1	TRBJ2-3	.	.	CASSQSGAGGTDTQYF	TGCGCCAGCAGCCAATCCGGAGCAGGGGGGACAGATACGCAGTATTTT
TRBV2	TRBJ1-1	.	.	CASSDTQATEAFF	TGTGCCAGCAGTGACACCCAAGCAACTGAAGCTTTCTTT
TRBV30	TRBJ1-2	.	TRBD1	CAWSVLGTGRLRGYTF	TGTGCCTGGAGTGTACTGGGGACAGGGCGGCTTAGGGGCTACACCTTC
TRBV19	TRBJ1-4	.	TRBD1	CASSTQGADEKLFF	TGTGCCAGTAGTACCCAGGGGGCTGATGAAAAACTGTTTTTT
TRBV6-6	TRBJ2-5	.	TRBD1	CASSYTIDRVQETQYF	TGTGCCAGCAGCTATACGATTGACAGGGTGCAAGAGACCCAGTACTTC
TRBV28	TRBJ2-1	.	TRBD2	CASKAGGNLGYEQFF	TGTGCCAGCAAGGCGGGAGGGAATTTGGGCTATGAGCAGTTCTTC
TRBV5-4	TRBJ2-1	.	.	CASSSKTNEQFF	TGTGCCAGCAGCTCAAAAACAAATGAGCAGTTCTTC
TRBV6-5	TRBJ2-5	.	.	CASSYSGTQETQYF	TGTGCCAGCAGTTACTCGGGGACACAAGAGACCCAGTACTTC
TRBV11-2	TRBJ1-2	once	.	CASSLPFRGGYTF	TGTGCCAGCAGCTTACCGTTTCGAGGTGGCTACACCTTC
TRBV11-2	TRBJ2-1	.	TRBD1	CASSPDRENEQFF	TGTGCCAGCAGCCCGGACAGGGAAAATGAGCAGTTCTTC
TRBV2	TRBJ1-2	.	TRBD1	CASSPGTGNYGYTF	TGTGCCAGCAGTCCCGGGACAGGGAACTATGGCTACACCTTC
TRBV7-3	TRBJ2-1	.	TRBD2	CASSQLLAGEVRGSYNEQFF	TGTGCCAGCAGCCAACTTTTAGCGGGAGAGGTGCGCGGCTCCTACAATGAGCAGTTCTTC
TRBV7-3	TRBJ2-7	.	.	CASSLEGRMGEQYF	TGTGCCAGCAGCTTAGAGGGAAGGATGGGCGAGCAGTACTTC
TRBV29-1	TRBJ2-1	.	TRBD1	CSVHPASGTGGHNEQFF	TGCAGCGTACACCCCGCCTCCGGGACAGGGGGACACAATGAGCAGTTCTTC
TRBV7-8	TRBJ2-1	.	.	CASSIFLAPGTPNEQFF	TGTGCCAGCAGCATATTTTTGGCCCCAGGGACACCCAATGAGCAGTTCTTC
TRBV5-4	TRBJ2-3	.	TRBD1	CASSLPGTGGLADTQYF	TGTGCCAGCAGCCTCCCCGGGACAGGGGGATTGGCAGATACGCAGTATTTT
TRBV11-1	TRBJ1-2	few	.	CASSLEGGSGGKRGYTF	TGTGCCAGCAGCTTAGAAGGTGGTTCGGGCGGGAAACGTGGCTACACCTTC
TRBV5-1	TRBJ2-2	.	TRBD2	CASSPSGNTGELFF	TGCGCCAGCAGCCCTAGCGGAAACACCGGGGAGCTGTTTTTT
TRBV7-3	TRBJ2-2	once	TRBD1	CASSSMGRDRGRNTGELFF	TGTGCCAGCAGCTCAATGGGGAGGGACAGGGGCCGGAACACCGGGGAGCTGTTTTTT
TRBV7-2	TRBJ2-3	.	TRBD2	CASSLKREGLTADTQYF	TGTGCCAGCAGCTTAAAGCGGGAGGGCCTGACTGCAGATACGCAGTATTTT
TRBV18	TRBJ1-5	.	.	CASSPQTGLQPQHF	TGTGCCAGCTCACCACAGACAGGTTTGCAGCCCCAGCATTTT
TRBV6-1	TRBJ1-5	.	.	CASSGGLDPNQPQHF	TGTGCCAGCAGTGGGGGACTCGACCCCAATCAGCCCCAGCATTTT
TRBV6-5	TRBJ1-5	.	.	CAGGLNDQPQHF	TGTGCCGGGGGCCTTAACGATCAGCCCCAGCATTTT
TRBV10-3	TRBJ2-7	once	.	CAISESVQATSLKYF	TGTGCCATCAGTGAGTCGGTACAGGCAACTTCATTGAAGTACTTC
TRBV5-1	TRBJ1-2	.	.	CATRETPPYGYTF	TGCGCCACCCGGGAGACCCCTCCCTATGGCTACACCTTC
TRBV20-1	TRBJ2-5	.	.	CSAHRETQYF	TGCAGTGCTCATCGGGAGACCCAGTACTTC
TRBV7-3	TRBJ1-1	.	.	CASSLRGDTEAFF	TGTGCCAGCAGCTTAAGAGGTGACACTGAAGCTTTCTTT
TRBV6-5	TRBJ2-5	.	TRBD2	CASSYSSGRAETQYF	TGTGCCAGCAGTTACTCTAGCGGGAGGGCCGAGACCCAGTACTTC
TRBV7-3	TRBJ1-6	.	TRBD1	CASSSSGTDNSPLHF	TGTGCCAGCAGCTCCTCCGGGACAGATAATTCACCCCTCCACTTT
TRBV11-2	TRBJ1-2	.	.	CASSSFRSDGYTF	TGTGCCAGCAGCTCCTTTCGGTCGGATGGCTACACCTTC
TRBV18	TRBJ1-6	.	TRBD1	CASSPPEGTAHSPLHF	TGTGCCAGCTCACCACCGGAGGGGACAGCCCATTCACCCCTCCACTTT